The table lists the clone carrying this TCR beta chain with many counts. No antigen is known for it. The record originates from a study of human T cells and chemical hapten exposure. Study information: The patient population, which was mostly female, had alopecia areata, totalis or universalis.

This sample's time point: pre-sensitization, week 0. Described treatment: therapeutic diphenylcyclopropenone sensitization with weekly scalp DPC. Study-level findings and limits: The number of TCRs above 1 in 1000 frequency did not change after DPC sensitization.

Germline values: CDR1 MDHEN, CDR2 SYDVKM. The CDR3 is 14 residues long. Trimming cost V 7 bases and J 6 bases, with 15 bases left between them. TCRdb used MiXCR to reprocess the RACE reads, holding one entry per CDR3 protein. The repertoire includes approximately 79,000 distinct CDR3 sequences, 8.5% of them detected once, and 2% to 3% sits in the top ten. The chain carries TRBV28 and TRBJ2-2; D unclear. Sequenced material: whole blood, taken in connection with sensitization to the hapten diphenylcyclopropenone (DPC). This sequence originates from a man aged 35-49 years with alopecia areata. Some clones in this sample may be carry-over from other donors' samples. DNA of the CDR3: TGTGCCAGCAAAATCGGTGGGAATGCCGGGGAGCTGTTTTTT. It codes for CASKIGGNAGELFF.